A selection of T cell receptor beta chains follows, all from one sample in a study of CD8 T cells in ankylosing spondylitis. In TCRdb, the 5' RACE reads were re-called with MiXCR into one record per CDR3 protein. The sample gives some 220,000 distinct CDR3 sequences, approximately 7.3% of which show up once; approximately 15% is in the top ten. The sequencing sample was made of blood, either unsorted or a sorted T cell fraction (not recorded which). These receptors all come from a male donor with ankylosing spondylitis. Both conserved end residues are part of each CDR3. Fields, in order: clone size, V gene, J gene, D gene, CDR3 protein, CDR3 DNA. A D gene is named only where the DNA matches it firmly. Clone size, where shown, is once, few, many, or a class for clones that have expanded.

size: -
V: TRBV24-1
J: TRBJ2-3
D: -
CDR3: CATSDPDRSTDTQYF
DNA: TGTGCCACCAGTGATCCCGACAGGAGCACAGATACGCAGTATTTT

size: many
V: TRBV28
J: TRBJ1-5
D: -
CDR3: CASSLPGGSNQPQHF
DNA: TGTGCCAGCAGCTTACCCGGAGGAAGCAATCAGCCCCAGCATTTT

size: many
V: TRBV7-3
J: TRBJ1-6
D: -
CDR3: CASSLGPGANSPLHF
DNA: TGTGCCAGCAGCTTAGGGCCAGGGGCCAATTCACCCCTCCACTTT

size: many
V: TRBV7-9
J: TRBJ2-3
D: TRBD2
CDR3: CASSSRLAGQDTQYF
DNA: TGTGCCAGCAGCTCGCGACTAGCGGGCCAAGATACGCAGTATTTT

size: -
V: TRBV14
J: TRBJ2-3
D: -
CDR3: CASSRPTRTDTQYF
DNA: TGTGCCAGCAGCCGCCCGACCAGAACAGATACGCAGTATTTT

size: many
V: TRBV7-9
J: TRBJ1-2
D: TRBD1
CDR3: CASSPKDRLNYGYTF
DNA: TGTGCCAGCAGCCCAAAGGACAGGCTGAACTATGGCTACACCTTC

size: few
V: TRBV10-2
J: TRBJ2-7
D: -
CDR3: CASSERGTGRSYEQYF
DNA: TGCGCCAGCAGTGAACGGGGAACGGGCCGCTCCTACGAGCAGTACTTC

size: -
V: TRBV6-2/TRBV6-3
J: TRBJ2-3
D: TRBD1
CDR3: CASTFGTGDPDTQYF
DNA: TGTGCCAGCACCTTCGGGACAGGGGACCCGGATACGCAGTATTTT

size: many
V: TRBV20-1
J: TRBJ2-5
D: -
CDR3: CSARGRSEQETQYF
DNA: TGCAGTGCTAGGGGCCGGAGTGAGCAAGAGACCCAGTACTTC

size: -
V: TRBV4-3
J: TRBJ2-1
D: TRBD2
CDR3: CASSQDSGASSYNEQFF
DNA: TGCGCCAGCAGCCAAGATAGCGGGGCCAGCTCCTACAATGAGCAGTTCTTC

size: few
V: TRBV27
J: TRBJ2-7
D: -
CDR3: CASSPPSLYEQYF
DNA: TGTGCCAGCAGTCCACCTTCTCTCTACGAGCAGTACTTC

size: many
V: TRBV11-2
J: TRBJ1-2
D: -
CDR3: CASSPEMGLSYGYTF
DNA: TGTGCCAGCAGCCCGGAGATGGGGCTAAGCTATGGCTACACCTTC